This T cell receptor (beta chain) was identified during a study of cytotoxic CD8 clonotypes in ibrutinib-treated CLL. About the research overall: Response samples were obtained once patients had received a median 12 months of treatment, range 6 to 36.

The CDR3 extends over 16 amino acids. Trimming shortened V by 0 bases and J by 7 bases, and 17 bases separated the two germline ends. Germline V gives CDR1 SGHRS, CDR2 YFSETQ. Study-level findings and limits: Researchers report that baseline clonality outpaced age-matched healthy donors and tracked circulating CD8+ T-cell counts.

Sequencing sought depths of 1 in 200,000 to 1 in 1 million T cells. Measured with immunoSEQ multiplex PCR; TCRdb has only the in-frame clones, and not every one. There are about 160,000 clones in the sample; 70% to 85% occur only once, and around 2% lies in the top ten. Details on this clone: No antigen is known for it.

The input for sequencing was PBMCs, taken after 12 months of ibrutinib treatment. The chain combines TRBV5-1 with TRBJ2-1; D may be TRBD2 (6 bases). The clonotype originates from a human donor with chronic lymphocytic leukemia. The chain's CDR3 is CASSLAPSSGVNEQFF. CDR3 bases: TGCGCCAGCAGCTTGGCCCCTAGCTCGGGGGTTAATGAGCAGTTCTTC.